This T cell receptor (beta chain) was recovered during a study of T cell responses to AZD1222 COVID-19 vaccine (dated by TCRdb to about 2021). The study in broad terms: Because spike-specific TCR depth and breadth did not differ between the two schedules, AZD1222 recipients who got a second dose at roughly 4 weeks were pooled with those who got a second dose at roughly 12 weeks. Trial participants were enrolled by age into subgroups of 18-55, 56-69 and 70-plus years, and 148, 28 and 57 TCR-sequenced participants, respectively, were included in these subgroups. TCR sequencing was performed for some 250 trial participants, of whom some 200 were given two doses of AZD1222 and around 26 were given two doses of MenACWY control vaccine.

Comments on this clone: This clone's antigen is unknown. Nothing much larger sits one base from this clone, and base qualities are not available.

The CDR3 goes from the cysteine to the phenylalanine over 13 residues. Kept here is only the CDR3 DNA, which spans 39 bases and is read in frame from base 1. CDR1 MNHNY and CDR2 SVGAGI were looked up in the germline V gene (reference sequence). The V end loses 6 bases and the J end loses 5 bases, and a stretch of 11 bases separates them. The time point label for this specimen denotes: baseline before first vaccination. The vaccinee samples were drawn from two UK trials, COV001 and COV002, one of which was a single-blind randomized controlled phase 2/3 trial testing AZD1222 (ChAdOx1 nCoV-19) in healthy adults. Trial participant PBMC samples were collected at day 0 and day 28 after the second dose for TCRbeta chain sequencing. The CDR3 regions of human TCRbeta chains were analyzed by immunosequencing. The study's own analysis went as follows. TCRs in the repertoires were compared against a reference library of SARS-CoV-2-specific TCRs that had been generated with the MIRA antigen-specificity platform. Breadth was defined as the fraction of unique TCRs that were SARS-CoV-2-associated, and depth was defined as the fraction of total T cells that were SARS-CoV-2-associated. Using the MIRA data, each spike-specific TCR was mapped to the spike region that the TCR reacts to and placed in a CD4 or CD8 class. Log10-transformed breadth and depth values were compared by one-way ANOVA with Sidak's multiple comparisons tests. TCRdb retrieved this table from immuneACCESS and kept in-frame rearrangements only. Not all clones are present; in checked studies, unresolved V genes account for under half, and no reason is known for the remainder. V and J calls and clone size follow that table, whereas D and trimming were derived from the DNA. This sample lists 140,000 to 150,000 clones; nearly 95% were detected once. Under 6.5% of the sample is taken by the ten largest.

Results the study describes overall, beyond this receptor: The vaccine-associated CD4 TCRs covered the entire spike protein, and the dominant responses fell in regions 160-218 and 743-854. Conclusions about previously exposed vaccinees were limited because only six or seven AZD1222 recipients were SARS-CoV-2 seropositive at baseline. Most participants were white British and females outnumbered males, and the authors suggested that clonal diversity may have been underestimated. The 56-69-year group was small, and its depth increase did not reach significance, likely because of low power. Nearly half of unique spike-specific TCRs reportedly recognized epitopes outside regions mutated in the B.1.351 and B.1.1.7 variants. A significant rise in spike-specific TCR breadth and depth was observed after two AZD1222 doses relative to day 0 and relative to MenACWY recipients. No day 14 peak-response samples were available, so repertoires were characterized only after the peak T cell response.

This clonotype originated in an adult in good health. The rearranged segments are TRBV6-6 and TRBJ2-1; TRBD1 is a weak D gene call, 7 bases matching. The material sequenced was peripheral blood, taken on day 0 of AZD1222 vaccination. The DNA reads TGTGCCAGCAGGCGGGACAGACACAATGAGCAGTTCTTC. It translates as CASRRDRHNEQFF.